The rows below give T cell receptor beta chains drawn from one sample of a study of T-cell memory formation after mild COVID-19. TCRdb redid the calling of the 5' RACE reads with MiXCR, one entry per CDR3 protein. Here the sample spans a few hundred thousand distinct CDR3 sequences, more than 20% being singletons. Sample: PBMCs or a T cell subset sorted from them (not recorded which). The receptors stem from an adult woman who had mild COVID-19 (a few samples of this study predate the infection). Cell type and time point are not known. CDR3s include the opening cysteine and the closing phenylalanine or tryptophan. A D gene is named only where the DNA matches it firmly. Not all rows give a size; the values are once, few, many and, for expanded clones, a class.

V gene	D gene	clone size	J gene	CDR3 protein	CDR3 DNA
TRBV6-1	TRBD2	many	TRBJ2-3	CASSDPAGASTDTQYF	TGTGCCAGCAGTGACCCAGCGGGGGCCTCCACAGATACGCAGTATTTT
TRBV2	TRBD1	few	TRBJ2-7	CASRAGTGGKKYF	TGTGCCAGCAGAGCCGGGACAGGGGGCAAAAAGTACTTC
TRBV20-1	TRBD2	few	TRBJ2-7	CSAREEPEQYF	TGCAGTGCCCGGGAGGAGCCCGAGCAGTACTTC
TRBV6-5	TRBD2	-	TRBJ2-7	CASSYSYGTSGSYEQYF	TGTGCCAGCAGTTACTCATACGGGACTAGCGGCTCCTACGAGCAGTACTTC
TRBV7-9	TRBD1	few	TRBJ2-1	CASSLVQIFIGQGSHNEQFF	TGTGCCAGCAGCTTAGTCCAAATTTTTATTGGACAGGGGTCCCACAATGAGCAGTTCTTC
TRBV5-5	-	-	TRBJ2-1	CASSGTLGIKDHEQFF	TGTGCCAGCAGCGGAACGCTCGGGATTAAGGACCATGAGCAGTTCTTC
TRBV11-3	-	-	TRBJ1-1	CASSLAREGWSTEAFF	TGTGCCAGCAGCTTAGCAAGGGAAGGGTGGAGCACTGAAGCTTTCTTT
TRBV4-2	-	-	TRBJ1-1	CASSQRHTYTEAFF	TGTGCCAGCAGCCAAAGACACACTTACACTGAAGCTTTCTTT
TRBV29-1	-	few	TRBJ2-7	CSVDPEGRGRQYF	TGCAGCGTTGACCCTGAAGGACGGGGGCGGCAGTACTTC
TRBV20-1	TRBD2	-	TRBJ2-1	CSARDLQAGVENEQFF	TGCAGTGCTAGAGATCTCCAAGCGGGAGTGGAAAATGAGCAGTTCTTC
TRBV5-1	-	-	TRBJ2-5	CASSRTDKAETQYF	TGCGCCAGCAGTCGCACAGATAAGGCGGAGACCCAGTACTTC
TRBV3-1	TRBD2	few	TRBJ2-3	CASSQESSGRTDTQYF	TGTGCCAGCAGCCAAGAGTCTAGCGGGAGGACAGATACGCAGTATTTT
TRBV7-2	TRBD2	-	TRBJ2-3	CASSLVAGGRTDTQYF	TGTGCCAGCAGCTTAGTCGCGGGGGGCCGCACAGATACGCAGTATTTT
TRBV9	TRBD2	-	TRBJ2-1	CASSPSGGSSYNEQFF	TGTGCCAGCAGCCCATCCGGGGGGAGCTCCTACAATGAGCAGTTCTTC
TRBV4-2	TRBD2	few	TRBJ2-5	CASSRGGFYQETQYF	TGTGCCAGCAGCCGGGGGGGATTCTACCAAGAGACCCAGTACTTC
TRBV5-1	TRBD1	few	TRBJ1-1	CASSSGDRDTEAFF	TGCGCCAGCAGCTCTGGAGACAGGGACACTGAAGCTTTCTTT
TRBV2	-	-	TRBJ2-1	CAITRGTSRKNEQFF	TGTGCCATCACCAGAGGTACTAGTCGGAAGAATGAGCAGTTCTTC
TRBV4-3	-	many	TRBJ2-7	CASSPRRAATYEQYF	TGCGCCAGCAGCCCCCGGCGAGCGGCAACCTACGAGCAGTACTTC
TRBV24-1	-	few	TRBJ2-1	CATSDWGDNEQFF	TGTGCCACCAGTGATTGGGGCGACAATGAGCAGTTCTTC
TRBV12-3/TRBV12-4	-	-	TRBJ2-5	CASSPGPSGLKTQYF	TGTGCCAGCAGCCCTGGCCCCTCGGGCCTGAAGACCCAGTACTTC
TRBV5-1	TRBD2	few	TRBJ2-7	CASGGSPYEQYF	TGCGCCAGCGGCGGGAGTCCCTACGAGCAGTACTTC
TRBV4-1	-	few	TRBJ2-5	CASSQVVGRETQYF	TGCGCCAGCAGCCAAGTGGTAGGCCGAGAGACCCAGTACTTC
TRBV11-2	-	-	TRBJ1-2	CASSSSDIYSYGYTF	TGTGCCAGCAGCTCCTCCGACATCTATAGCTATGGCTACACCTTC
TRBV4-1	-	few	TRBJ1-2	CASSQVGTRYTF	TGCGCCAGCAGCCAAGTCGGGACACGGTACACCTTC
TRBV20-1	-	few	TRBJ1-2	CSARDLRDGRGYTF	TGCAGTGCTAGAGACCTCCGGGACGGACGAGGCTACACCTTC
TRBV7-7	-	many	TRBJ2-7	CASSLAPDGSYEQYF	TGTGCTAGCAGCTTAGCCCCGGACGGATCCTACGAGCAGTACTTC
TRBV3-1	TRBD2	-	TRBJ2-7	CASSTLGLPYEQYF	TGTGCCAGCAGTACCCTGGGACTACCCTACGAGCAGTACTTC
TRBV24-1	TRBD2	few	TRBJ2-1	CATSDLGLAGDNEQFF	TGTGCCACCAGTGATTTGGGACTAGCGGGGGATAATGAGCAGTTCTTC
TRBV6-5	-	-	TRBJ2-1	CASSLVVGNEQFF	TGTGCCAGCAGTTTGGTAGTGGGCAATGAGCAGTTCTTC
TRBV5-1	TRBD2	-	TRBJ2-1	CASSPLAGANNEQFF	TGCGCCAGCAGCCCTCTAGCGGGGGCCAACAATGAGCAGTTCTTC
TRBV13	-	-	TRBJ1-3	CASSPRGYKGVSSGNTIYF	TGTGCCAGCAGCCCCCGCGGGTACAAGGGGGTTAGCTCTGGAAACACCATATATTTT
TRBV7-9	-	few	TRBJ2-1	CASSSTSSGFSYNEQFF	TGTGCCAGCAGTTCTACCTCTTCGGGGTTCTCCTACAATGAGCAGTTCTTC
TRBV12-3/TRBV12-4	-	-	TRBJ2-7	CASSPGTRSYEQYF	TGTGCCAGCAGTCCTGGGACTCGTTCGTACGAGCAGTACTTC
TRBV20-1	-	few	TRBJ1-4	CSATAGEKLFF	TGCAGTGCCACCGCGGGGGAAAAACTGTTTTTT
TRBV29-1	-	-	TRBJ2-5	CSVDVTGQETQYF	TGCAGCGTTGATGTGACAGGACAAGAGACCCAGTACTTC
TRBV7-2	-	-	TRBJ2-7	CASKAGLGAYEQYF	TGTGCCAGCAAGGCGGGCCTCGGGGCCTACGAGCAGTACTTC
TRBV7-3	-	few	TRBJ2-7	CASSPPLSSEQYF	TGTGCCAGCAGCCCCCCCTTGTCGTCCGAGCAGTACTTC
TRBV28	TRBD2	many	TRBJ2-2	CASSLAGGSSGELFF	TGTGCCAGCAGTTTAGCGGGAGGTTCCAGCGGGGAGCTGTTTTTT
TRBV7-9	TRBD2	-	TRBJ2-1	CASTTSEYNEQFF	TGTGCCAGCACAACTAGCGAATACAATGAGCAGTTCTTC
TRBV3-1	-	-	TRBJ2-3	CASSQVPSEADTQYF	TGTGCCAGCAGCCAAGTGCCTAGTGAGGCAGATACGCAGTATTTT
TRBV5-1	TRBD2	few	TRBJ2-7	CASSLAASGHSSYEQYF	TGCGCCAGCAGCTTGGCGGCTAGCGGCCACAGCTCCTACGAGCAGTACTTC
TRBV9	-	-	TRBJ1-5	CASSVAGEGNQPQHF	TGTGCCAGCAGCGTAGCAGGTGAAGGCAATCAGCCCCAGCATTTT
TRBV5-1	TRBD2	-	TRBJ2-1	CASSFRTSGGRSSYNEQFF	TGCGCCAGCAGCTTCCGGACTAGCGGGGGCCGAAGCTCCTACAATGAGCAGTTCTTC
TRBV27	-	-	TRBJ2-2	CASSFLLGYRDTGELFF	TGTGCCAGCAGTTTCTTACTGGGGTATAGGGACACCGGGGAGCTGTTTTTT
TRBV6-5	-	-	TRBJ2-5	CASSYHYGTVQETQYF	TGTGCCAGCAGTTACCATTACGGGACTGTACAAGAGACCCAGTACTTC
TRBV5-1	TRBD1	many	TRBJ1-6	CASSPGQGDSPLHF	TGCGCCAGCAGCCCAGGACAGGGGGATTCACCCCTCCACTTT
TRBV10-3	-	few	TRBJ1-5	CAIRREGQPQHF	TGTGCCATCAGGCGGGAAGGTCAGCCCCAGCATTTT
TRBV5-1	-	few	TRBJ2-3	CASSLQGPISTDTQYF	TGCGCCAGCAGCTTGCAGGGACCTATTAGCACAGATACGCAGTATTTT
TRBV19	TRBD2	-	TRBJ2-3	CASSGTASGFPSGRVTKDTQYF	TGTGCCAGTAGCGGGACCGCTTCGGGATTCCCTAGCGGGAGGGTTACCAAGGATACGCAGTATTTT
TRBV3-1	-	-	TRBJ1-1	CASRQEQGSLDEAFF	TGTGCCAGCAGACAAGAGCAGGGGAGCTTAGATGAAGCTTTCTTT